This T cell receptor (beta chain) was observed in a study of blood T cell repertoires in COVID-19. Everyone who took part was 18 to 89 years old, and they came from some 23 US areas. Within the 2 weeks before study entry, each person in the exposed group met a COVID-19 case. After removal of 2 bases from V and 9 bases from J, the junction contained 10 bases not matched to a gene. Germline CDR1 MNHEY, CDR2 SMNVEV (reference sequence). The CDR3 contains 15 residues. Data came from immunoSEQ multiplex PCR; TCRdb stores just in-frame clones and leaves some out. The data hold around 270,000 clones, with 80% to 90% observed a single time.

This sequence was found in a woman aged 35 to 49 who had been exposed to COVID-19. Source material: PBMCs or T cells enriched from blood (not recorded which). V usage is TRBV27 and J usage is TRBJ2-1; 7 nucleotides agree with TRBD2. CDR3 bases: TGTGCCAGCAGTTTAATTTCGGGGGGTGGGGCTGAGCAGTTCTTC. Protein sequence: CASSLISGGGAEQFF.